Presented here are 22 T cell receptor beta chains from one specimen sequenced in a study of early T cells in non-severe SARS-CoV-2 infection. TCRdb itself ran the 5' RACE reads through MiXCR, one entry per CDR3 protein. Counted here are some 58,000 distinct CDR3 sequences, around 13% occurring once; the ten biggest clones make up 3.5% to 5%. Sequences were obtained from whole blood. These receptors came from an adult who was a healthcare worker with PCR-confirmed SARS-CoV-2 infection or an uninfected control (not recorded which).

This chain joins TRBV7-9 and TRBJ2-2, with a weak D call TRBD1 (6 bases). This CDR3 is built from 16 residues. Germline V gene sequence: CDR1 SEHNR, CDR2 FQNEAQ (reference sequence). Trimming took 4 bases from V and 4 from J, leaving 16 bases between them. The DNA for the CDR3 is TGTGCCAGCAGCTCTGTACAGGGCCCGGGCACCGGGGAGCTGTTTTTT. It codes for CASSSVQGPGTGELFF. Complete variable domain (other parts from reference TRBV7-9 and TRBJ2-2): DTGVSQNPRHKITKRGQNVTFRCDPISEHNRLYWYRQTLGQGPEFLTYFQNEAQLEKSRLLSDRFSAERPKGSFSTLEIQRTEQGDSAMYLCASSSVQGPGTGELFFGEGSRLTVL.

The chain recombines TRBV27 with TRBJ2-7; no reliable D call. Trimming removed 5 bases at V and 3 bases at J, with 8 bases between. Germline assignment: CDR1 MNHEY and CDR2 SMNVEV (reference sequence). The CDR3 contains 12 residues. The chain's CDR3 is CASSPDHYEQYF. Written as DNA, the CDR3 is TGTGCCAGCAGTCCCGACCACTACGAGCAGTACTTC.

V gene TRBV12-5 combines with J gene TRBJ1-5; no clear D gene. V lost 6 bases to trimming and J lost 7 bases, with 7 bases between them. Per the germline V gene, CDR1 is LGHNT and CDR2 is FRNRAP. The CDR3 covers 11 residues. The CDR3 here is CASGVGQPQHF. For the CDR3, the DNA is TGTGCTAGTGGGGTGGGCCAGCCCCAGCATTTT.

A few counts support this clonotype. The chain carries TRBV15 and TRBJ2-2; unclear D gene. V lost 0 bases, J lost 3 bases, and 8 bases lay in between. This CDR3 has 15 residues. Germline loops: CDR1 LNHNV, CDR2 YYDKDF (reference sequence). The CDR3 nucleotides read TGTGCCACCAGCAGAGAATCGACACACACCGGGGAGCTGTTTTTT. Translation gives CATSRESTHTGELFF.

The chain carries TRBV10-3 and TRBJ2-7, with 11 bases fitting TRBD1. The ends lost 6 bases at V and 3 bases at J; junction bases unmatched: 4. The germline gives CDR1 ENHRY, CDR2 SYGVKD. CDR3 length equals 14 residues. CDR3 sequence reads: CAIRDGTGGYEQYF. CDR3 in DNA: TGTGCCATCAGGGATGGGACAGGGGGCTACGAGCAGTACTTC.

V and J are TRBV7-6 and TRBJ2-3; no reliable D call. Germline CDR1 and CDR2: SGHVS and FNYEAQ. V lost 5 bases and J 1 base, leaving 13 bases between the germline ends. The CDR3 has 15 residues. CDR3 residues: CASSIGIIRTDTQYF. The CDR3 nucleotides are TGTGCCAGCAGCATTGGGATTATTCGCACAGATACGCAGTATTTT.

This clonotype was observed a few times. The V gene is TRBV7-2, the J gene TRBJ2-3; 8 nucleotides agree with TRBD1. V was pared by 11 bases and J by 2 bases, with 6 bases of the junction left unmatched. The CDR3 is 13 amino acids. Germline V gene data show CDR1 as SGHTA and CDR2 as FQGNSA. Written as DNA, the CDR3 is TGTGCCGTCCGACAGGGGACCACAGATACGCAGTATTTT. This translates into CAVRQGTTDTQYF.

This clonotype came up many times. The chain couples TRBV3-1 to TRBJ1-1; D call uncertain. Per the germline V gene, CDR1 is LGHDT and CDR2 is YNNKEL (reference sequence). The V and J ends lost 6 bases and 0 bases respectively, with 5 bases between them. The CDR3 spans 12 residues. The CDR3 loop reads CASRGMNTEAFF. The CDR3 nucleotides are TGTGCCAGCAGGGGCATGAACACTGAAGCTTTCTTT.

This clonotype has only a few counts. This chain uses TRBV7-3 with TRBJ2-1; 11 bases align to TRBD2. Per germline, CDR1 SGHTA and CDR2 FQGTGA. This CDR3 has 16 residues. V lost 6 bases, J lost 0 bases, and 4 bases stayed unmatched. DNA for the CDR3: TGTGCCAGCAGGTCCGGGACTAGCGGCTCCTACAATGAGCAGTTCTTC. Encoded protein: CASRSGTSGSYNEQFF.

This clonotype has only a few counts. V usage is TRBV7-2 and J usage is TRBJ2-7; D is undetermined. Trimming shortened V by 3 bases and J by 4 bases, and 10 bases separated the two germline ends. Germline CDR1 SGHTA, CDR2 FQGNSA. This CDR3 region has 13 residues. CDR3 DNA sequence: TGTGCCAGCAGCTTCTATGGGAATTACGAGCAGTACTTC. This translates into CASSFYGNYEQYF.

This clonotype was seen repeatedly, ten times or more. The chain uses TRBV12-3 or TRBV12-4 and TRBJ1-3; D ambiguous. The CDR3 runs 14 residues. Trimming took 6 bases from V and 2 from J, leaving 11 bases between them. The CDR3 DNA is TGTGCCAGCAGGGCCTTCCGGACTGGAAACACCATATATTTT. Translated: CASRAFRTGNTIYF.

This clonotype was counted between two and nine times. The chain combines TRBV10-2 with TRBJ1-1; D might be TRBD1 (5 bases). Germline CDR1 is WSHSY and CDR2 is SAAADI. The CDR3 runs 14 residues. V gave up 6 bases and J gave up 1 base, with 12 bases separating them. The CDR3 here is CASRPGPSNTEAFF. CDR3 DNA: TGCGCCAGCAGACCGGGACCCTCGAACACTGAAGCTTTCTTT.

This clonotype was counted at least ten times. V usage is TRBV6-2 or TRBV6-3 and J usage is TRBJ1-1; D is possibly TRBD1 (5 bases). V was clipped by 8 bases and J by 0 bases, with 10 bases between them. Germline CDR1 reads MNHEY; CDR2 reads SVGEGT. This CDR3 is built from 13 residues. DNA for the CDR3: TGTGCCAGCGAGGGACGGCTGAACACTGAAGCTTTCTTT. Translated, it gives CASEGRLNTEAFF.

This clonotype has ten or more counts. The V gene is TRBV4-2, the J gene TRBJ2-2, with 13 bases lining up with TRBD2. Germline V gene data show CDR1 as LGHNA and CDR2 as YNFKEQ. With V trimmed by 0 bases and J by 6 bases, 1 base remained unmatched. The CDR3 is 16 residues long. In DNA form, the CDR3 reads TGTGCCAGCAGCCAAGATACTAGCGGGGGGGCCGGGGAGCTGTTTTTT. It translates to CASSQDTSGGAGELFF.

V usage is TRBV11-3 and J usage is TRBJ2-2; D not certain. The V gene's germline CDR1 is SGHNT and CDR2 YENEEA. The V gene lost 3 bases and the J gene lost 0 bases, with 5 bases spanning the gap. There are 14 residues in the CDR3. The CDR3 spells CASSLRTNTGELFF. In DNA, the CDR3 is TGTGCCAGCAGCTTGAGGACGAACACCGGGGAGCTGTTTTTT.

This rearrangement joins TRBV11-2 to TRBJ2-1, with D hard to call. Trimming pared 4 bases from V and 7 bases from J, leaving 14 bases between. The CDR3 length is 14 residues. Germline V gene sequence: CDR1 SGHAT, CDR2 FQNNGV. CDR3 residues: CASSSRPLRNEQFF. The DNA of the CDR3 is TGTGCCAGCAGCTCCCGACCTCTCCGAAATGAGCAGTTCTTC.

This clonotype was counted only a few times. The rearrangement links TRBV21-1 to TRBJ2-5; the DNA was not compared with TRBD1, the D call given in the table. TRBV21-1 is a listed pseudogene. The CDR3 spans 17 residues. CDR3 in amino acids: CASSPRQGRTIQETQYF. The CDR3, as DNA: TGTGCCAGCAGCCCCCGACAGGGGAGGACTATACAAGAGACCCAGTACTTC.

V usage is TRBV9 and J usage is TRBJ2-5; D is unresolved. CDR1 and CDR2 from the germline V gene are SGDLS and YYNGEE. The CDR3 loop spans 14 amino acids. V lost 3 bases, J lost 2 bases, and 11 bases lay in between. The CDR3 sequence is CASSATFEQETQYF. The CDR3 bases are TGTGCCAGCAGCGCAACTTTCGAACAAGAGACCCAGTACTTC.

This clonotype was recorded at least ten times. The rearrangement joins TRBV7-2 to TRBJ2-5; 8 bases fit TRBD2. Germline V CDR1 and CDR2: SGHTA, FQGNSA. With V trimmed by 5 bases and J by 5 bases, 10 bases remained unmatched. The CDR3 has 15 residues. CDR3 protein: CASSPGGGSVETQYF. As DNA, the CDR3 is TGTGCCAGCAGCCCGGGCGGGGGGTCGGTGGAGACCCAGTACTTC.

The chain employs TRBV6-1 and TRBJ1-5; D is unclear. The germline gives CDR1 MNHNS, CDR2 SASEGT. The CDR3 is 15 amino acids. Trimming shortened V by 4 bases and J by 7 bases, and 17 bases separated the two germline ends. CDR3 DNA: TGTGCCAGCAGTGCTTCGGGAGGGTACGGGCAGCCCCAGCATTTT. It is translated as CASSASGGYGQPQHF.

At least ten counts were recorded for this clonotype. This chain joins TRBV5-5 and TRBJ1-1, with TRBD1 matching 9 bases. The length of the CDR3 is 13 residues. The ends lost 4 bases at V and 7 bases at J; junction bases unmatched: 5. Germline CDR1 is SGHKS and CDR2 is YYEKEE (reference sequence). CDR3 in DNA: TGTGCCAGCAGCCTACAGGGGGCGAATGAAGCTTTCTTT. It translates to CASSLQGANEAFF.

V gene TRBV2 combines with J gene TRBJ2-3, with 8 bases lining up with TRBD2. V shed 5 bases and J 2 bases; nucleotides not matched to a gene: 9. CDR3 length equals 16 residues. Germline-derived CDR1 and CDR2 are SNHLY and FYNNEI. In nucleotides, the CDR3 is TGTGCCAGCAGTCTAGAGGGCGGGGGGAACACAGATACGCAGTATTTT. Protein product: CASSLEGGGNTDTQYF.